This TCR beta chain was found in a study of T-cell memory formation after mild COVID-19. Overall study findings and caveats: Mainly in CM and EM were contracting CD4+ clones; CD8+ were in EMRA.

Trimming cost V 5 bases and J 6 bases, with 8 bases left between them. In germline, CDR1 is MGHRA, CDR2 YSYEKL. The CDR3 loop spans 11 amino acids. The sample holds a few counts of this clonotype. Its target is not known. Sample barcodes and UMIs were carried by the TCR alpha and TCR beta cDNA libraries that 5'RACE generated with constant-segment primers. MiXCR, run by TCRdb on the 5' RACE reads, gives a single entry per CDR3 protein. The sample holds hundreds of thousands of distinct CDR3 sequences, about a sixth seen once. The chain links TRBV4-1 to TRBJ2-7; D unresolved. The clonotype comes from a man aged 18 to 30 who had mild COVID-19 (a few samples of this study predate the infection). Cell type and time point are not known. The sequencing sample was made of PBMCs or a T cell subset sorted from them (not recorded which). The DNA of the CDR3 is TGCGCCAGCAGCTCTAACATCGAGCAGTACTTC. Its translation: CASSSNIEQYF.